The present entry profiles one T cell receptor beta chain with its context. The sample originates from a study of T-cell memory formation after mild COVID-19. Each CDR3 protein is one row after TCRdb ran MiXCR on the 5' RACE reads. Of around 410,000 distinct CDR3 sequences in the sample, 20% to 30% were seen once. V shed 6 bases, J shed 4 bases, and the junction held 5 bases outside the gene matches. Looked up from germline, CDR1 is SNHLY and CDR2 is FYNNEI. The CDR3 is 15 amino acids. The chain carries TRBV2 and TRBJ2-1; 11 bases align to TRBD2. The origin of this receptor is an adult woman who had mild COVID-19 (a few samples of this study predate the infection). Cell type and time point are not known. Sequenced material: PBMCs or a T cell subset sorted from them (not recorded which). CDR3 nucleotides: TGTGCCAGCAGGGGGACTAGCGGAGCTTACAATGAGCAGTTCTTC. Its translation: CASRGTSGAYNEQFF.